This record covers a single TCR beta chain. Its target is not known. The data originate from a study of CD8 T cells in ankylosing spondylitis. CDR3 length: 14 residues. V gave up 1 base and J gave up 1 base, with 10 bases separating them. Germline CDR1 reads GTSNPN; CDR2 reads SVGIG (reference sequence). Findings and caveats of the study: There was a TCR beta motif, made of several highly homologous variants, that appeared characteristic of ankylosing spondylitis blood. There were earlier reports of some motif variants in reactive arthritis synovial fluid and blood. Reportedly, significant enrichment of disease-linked clones occurred in matched ankylosing spondylitis synovial fluid.

As the method for making TCR beta libraries, quantitative 5'-RACE with molecular barcodes was used. TCRdb reanalysed the 5' RACE reads using MiXCR and keeps one entry per CDR3 protein. This table has about 340,000 distinct CDR3 sequences, roughly 14% appearing once. The TCR sequence derives from a male donor with ankylosing spondylitis or in good health (not recorded which). This rearrangement joins TRBV30 to TRBJ1-2, with TRBD1 as a possible D gene (6 bases). The source material was blood, either unsorted or a sorted T cell fraction (not recorded which). CDR3 sequence reads: CAWSGTDSNYGYTF. The CDR3 DNA reads TGTGCCTGGAGTGGGACGGACAGTAACTATGGCTACACCTTC.